The 9 T cell receptor beta chains in this list originate from one sample, sequenced in a study of blood T cell repertoires in COVID-19. Measured with immunoSEQ multiplex PCR; TCRdb has only the in-frame clones, and not every one. The table has more than 200,000 clones, about 80% seen once. What was sequenced was PBMCs or T cells enriched from blood (not recorded which). The receptors shown here come from a man aged 55-75 years who had recovered from COVID-19.

V usage is TRBV7-2 and J usage is TRBJ1-4; tentative D call: TRBD1 (5 bases). Germline V CDR1 and CDR2: SGHTA, FQGNSA. Trimming cost V 5 bases and J 6 bases, with 19 bases left between them. The CDR3 loop spans 16 amino acids. The CDR3 DNA follows: TGTGCCAGCAGCCCGTCGGGGGGAACTCGTCATGAAAAACTGTTTTTT. It encodes CASSPSGGTRHEKLFF.

This clone was seen more than once but under ten times. The chain recombines TRBV7-8 with TRBJ2-2, with 7 positions matching TRBD1. Germline values: CDR1 SGHVS, CDR2 FQNEAQ. This CDR3 region has 12 residues. The junction had 0 bases not matched to a gene; V was cut back by 5 bases and J by 6 bases. The CDR3 region has the DNA TGTGCCAGCAGCACAGGGGCCGGGGAGCTGTTTTTT. Its translation: CASSTGAGELFF.

The chain carries TRBV5-3 and TRBJ1-3; 8 bases are shared with TRBD1. TRBV5-3 is treated as an ORF (open reading frame) with a function not yet certain. The CDR3 length is 17 residues. V shed 4 bases and J 0 bases; nucleotides not matched to a gene: 9. DNA of the CDR3: TGTGCCAGAAGCAAACGGGGACAGGACCACTCTGGAAACACCATATATTTT. This gives the protein CARSKRGQDHSGNTIYF.

This chain links TRBV7-9 with TRBJ1-1; D may be TRBD1 (5 bases). Trimming took off 5 bases at V and 0 bases at J, with 10 bases between the two ends. The CDR3 is 14 amino acids. The germline gives CDR1 SEHNR, CDR2 FQNEAQ (reference sequence). The CDR3 protein is CASSKTVMNTEAFF. For the CDR3, the DNA is TGTGCCAGCAGCAAGACAGTGATGAACACTGAAGCTTTCTTT.

The V and J genes are TRBV7-9 and TRBJ1-4, with D possibly being TRBD1 (5 bases). Germline CDR1 and CDR2: SEHNR and FQNEAQ (reference sequence). V dropped 1 base and J dropped 3 bases, with 18 bases sitting between them. The CDR3 totals 18 residues. Written as DNA, the CDR3 is TGTGCCAGCAGCTTAGTTCAGGGATTCTGGGCGGCTAATGAAAAACTGTTTTTT. Translation gives CASSLVQGFWAANEKLFF.

This clone has just a few counts. The chain couples TRBV28 to TRBJ1-1, with TRBD1 identical over 8 bases. CDR1 is MDHEN and CDR2 is SYDVKM in the germline V gene. CDR3 length equals 13 residues. V shed 8 bases, J shed 0 bases, and the junction held 2 bases outside the gene matches. CDR3 loop: CASRQGMNTEAFF. The CDR3 DNA reads TGTGCCAGCCGACAGGGGATGAACACTGAAGCTTTCTTT.

The V gene is TRBV27, the J gene TRBJ2-7, with TRBD2 matching over 9 bases. Trimming removed 3 bases from V and 2 bases from J; junction bases left unmatched: 5. Germline CDR1 and CDR2: MNHEY and SMNVEV (reference sequence). The CDR3 is 15 amino acids. In DNA form, the CDR3 reads TGTGCCAGCAGTTTTTCAGCGGGGGGTGCCTACGAGCAGTACTTC. Its protein product is CASSFSAGGAYEQYF.

The chain links TRBV6-2 or TRBV6-3 to TRBJ2-4; the match to TRBD1 covers 8 bases. The germline V gene encodes CDR1 MNHEY and CDR2 SVGEGT. The CDR3 length is 14 residues. Trimming removed 6 bases from V and 3 bases from J; junction bases left unmatched: 4. CDR3 coding DNA: TGTGCCAGCAGCCAGACAGGGGTCAAAAACATTCAGTACTTC. Protein product: CASSQTGVKNIQYF.

V is TRBV3-1 (or the pseudogene TRBV3-2) and J is TRBJ2-4; 7 nucleotides align to TRBD1. Per the germline V gene, CDR1 is LGHDT and CDR2 is YNNKEL (reference sequence). The CDR3 spans 15 residues. V lost 4 bases, J lost 3 bases, and 6 bases stayed unmatched. CDR3 coding DNA: TGTGCCAGCAGCCCCCAACAGGGGTTCAAAAACATTCAGTACTTC. Translating gives CASSPQQGFKNIQYF.